The sequence of this T cell receptor (beta chain) was determined in a study of blood T cell repertoires in COVID-19. The overall study: The United States, Italy and Spain provided the acute and convalescent COVID-19 samples. PBMCs, B-cell-depleted T cells, or T cells provided the cDNA or gDNA that made up the material.

Only in-frame clones appear in the TCRdb table, and some are missing; sequencing was by immunoSEQ multiplex PCR. The sample records around 95,000 clones, around four fifths being singletons. The CDR3 consists of 13 residues. Trimming removed 5 bases from V and 4 bases from J, with 11 bases in between. Germline CDR1 MNHEY, CDR2 SMNVEV (reference sequence). The V and J genes are TRBV27 and TRBJ1-2; D uncertain. The sequence was obtained from a man aged 45-65 years with active or convalescent COVID-19. The sample was peripheral blood. The chain's CDR3 is CASSREGFYGYTF. DNA for the CDR3: TGTGCCAGCAGTCGTGAGGGCTTCTATGGCTACACCTTC.